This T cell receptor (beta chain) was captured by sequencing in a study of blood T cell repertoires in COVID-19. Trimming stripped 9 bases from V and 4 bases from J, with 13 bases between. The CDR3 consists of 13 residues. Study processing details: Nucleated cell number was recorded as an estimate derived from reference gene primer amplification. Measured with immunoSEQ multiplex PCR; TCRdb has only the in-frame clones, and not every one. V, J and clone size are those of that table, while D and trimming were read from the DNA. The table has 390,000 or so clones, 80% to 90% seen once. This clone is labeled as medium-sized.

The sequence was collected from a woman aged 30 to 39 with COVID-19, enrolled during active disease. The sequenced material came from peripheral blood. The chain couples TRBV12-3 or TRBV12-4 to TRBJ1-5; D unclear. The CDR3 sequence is CASNSHRNQPQHF. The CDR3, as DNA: TGTGCCAGTAACTCCCATCGGAATCAGCCCCAGCATTTT.